Below are 27 T cell receptor beta chains sequenced from a single sample in a study of pediatric ulcerative colitis. Here immunoSEQ multiplex PCR was the method, and the copy in TCRdb shows in-frame clones only, minus some. The data contain tens of thousands of clones, 77% of them seen just once; the ten biggest clones take up roughly 5.4%. The specimen was blood. The source is a boy aged 5-17 years with moderate ulcerative colitis.

The table lists this clone with a few counts. This chain connects TRBV19 to TRBJ1-1; TRBD1 might be the D (5 bases). V dropped 7 bases and J dropped 6 bases, with 15 bases sitting between them. Germline values: CDR1 LNHDA, CDR2 SQIVND (reference sequence). CDR3 length: 13 amino acids. The CDR3 reads CASTPEGGAEAFF. Here the CDR3 DNA reads TGTGCCAGTACTCCGGAGGGAGGGGCTGAAGCTTTCTTT.

The count of this clone is one. The V and J genes are TRBV11-1 and TRBJ2-7; D may match TRBD1 or TRBD2 (6 bases each). The CDR3 length is 17 residues. CDR1 is SGHAT, CDR2 FQDESV, per germline (reference sequence). The V end was cut by 6 bases, the J end by 0 bases, with 21 bases between. The CDR3 DNA sequence: TGTGCCAGCAGTTTATGGGGGGACCAGGGGAGCTCCTACGAGCAGTACTTC. Amino acid sequence: CASSLWGDQGSSYEQYF.

V usage is TRBV7-8 and J usage is TRBJ2-7; 7 bases align to TRBD1. The CDR3 contains 15 residues. The junction had 5 bases not matched to a gene; V was cut back by 1 base and J by 2 bases. Germline V CDR1 and CDR2: SGHVS, FQNEAQ. CDR3: CASSLDGTAAYEQYF. The CDR3, as DNA: TGTGCCAGCAGCTTAGATGGGACAGCGGCCTACGAGCAGTACTTC.

The chain uses TRBV6-6 and TRBJ2-2, with unresolved D. CDR1 and CDR2 (germline): MNHNY, SVGAGI (reference sequence). The CDR3 extends over 13 amino acids. V lost 4 bases, J lost 5 bases, and 8 bases lay in between. This chain's CDR3 is CASSSLGTGELFF. The CDR3 DNA reads TGTGCCAGCAGTTCCTTGGGGACCGGGGAGCTGTTTTTT.

The J gene is TRBJ2-5, the V gene TRBV7-2; D remains unclear. The CDR3 extends over 11 amino acids. Trimming cost V 5 bases and J 5 bases, with 6 bases left between them. Germline lookup yields CDR1 SGHTA and CDR2 FQGNSA. CDR3 residues: CASSNRETQYF. The CDR3 DNA follows: TGTGCCAGCAGCAATAGGGAGACCCAGTACTTC.

This chain uses TRBV7-9 with TRBJ2-1; 7 bases are a match to TRBD2. J gave up 7 bases and V 0 bases, and 0 bases lay outside the gene matches. The CDR3 has 13 residues. Germline assignment: CDR1 SEHNR and CDR2 FQNEAQ (reference sequence). CDR3 loop: CASSLARGNEQFF. In nucleotides, the CDR3 is TGTGCCAGCAGCTTAGCGCGGGGGAATGAGCAGTTCTTC.

The V and J genes are TRBV4-1 and TRBJ2-1; possibly TRBD1 for D (6 bases). CDR3 length: 14 amino acids. Germline-derived CDR1 and CDR2 are MGHRA and YSYEKL. V was trimmed by 3 bases and J by 12 bases, leaving 18 bases between them. CDR3 in amino acids: CASSHVQGNLGQFF. DNA of the CDR3: TGCGCCAGCAGCCATGTACAGGGCAACCTTGGGCAGTTCTTC.

This clone was observed once. The chain recombines TRBV14 with TRBJ2-7; no clear D. Germline CDR1 SGHDN, CDR2 FVKESK. The CDR3 is 13 residues long. Trimming stripped 2 bases from V and 2 bases from J, with 7 bases between. For the CDR3, the DNA is TGTGCCAGCAGCCAATACAGAACCTACGAGCAGTACTTC. Residues: CASSQYRTYEQYF.

The chain links TRBV6-5 to TRBJ2-3; D might be TRBD2 (5 bases). V was trimmed by 5 bases and J by 2 bases, leaving 14 bases between them. The CDR3 has 15 amino acids. Germline V gene lookup returns CDR1 MNHEY and CDR2 SVGAGI. The DNA for the CDR3 is TGTGCCAGCAGTCCCCAGCGGAGACACACAGATACGCAGTATTTT. Its translation is CASSPQRRHTDTQYF.

The chain couples TRBV27 to TRBJ1-1; D ambiguous. Trimming pared 9 bases from V and 2 bases from J, leaving 13 bases between. This CDR3 comprises 13 residues. CDR1 is MNHEY, CDR2 SMNVEV, per germline (reference sequence). The CDR3, as DNA: TGTGCCAGTTGTAAGCTCTTTAACACTGAAGCTTTCTTT. Its protein is CASCKLFNTEAFF.

The V and J genes are TRBV10-1 and TRBJ2-7, with D unresolved. The V gene's germline CDR1 is WNHNN and CDR2 SYGVQD (reference sequence). CDR3 length: 11 amino acids. The V and J ends lost 2 bases and 6 bases respectively, with 5 bases between them. The CDR3 sequence: CASSEIGEQYF. The CDR3 DNA reads as TGCGCCAGCAGTGAGATTGGCGAGCAGTACTTC.

The rearrangement links TRBV29-1 to TRBJ1-6; tentatively, D is TRBD1 (5 bases). From germline, CDR1 is SQVTM and CDR2 ANQGSEA. This CDR3 has 15 residues. V lost 4 bases and J 8 bases, leaving 18 bases between the germline ends. The CDR3 protein is CSVALSAGPYSPLHF. The CDR3 DNA follows: TGCAGCGTTGCCTTATCGGCAGGGCCATATTCACCCCTCCACTTT.

The gene calls are TRBV4-2 and TRBJ1-2; D is ambiguous. Trimming pared 1 base from V and 3 bases from J, leaving 6 bases between. The germline CDR1 and CDR2 sequences are LGHNA and YNFKEQ. There are 13 residues in the CDR3. CDR3 nucleotides: TGTGCCAGCAGCCAAGGGTCCGACTATGGCTACACCTTC. Its protein product is CASSQGSDYGYTF.

Regarding this clone: This sample includes further DNA sequences coding for the same CDR3. The chain couples TRBV6-1 to TRBJ1-2; TRBD1 is a possible D gene (5 bases). Germline lookup yields CDR1 MNHNS and CDR2 SASEGT. The CDR3 is 13 residues long. Trimming took off 3 bases at V and 3 bases at J, with 8 bases between the two ends. DNA of the CDR3: TGTGCCAGCAGTGAGACGGGGGACTATGGCTACACCTTC. Translating it yields CASSETGDYGYTF.

This sequence joins TRBV6-1 and TRBJ1-6; 7 bases agree with TRBD1. Germline V lookup: CDR1 MNHNS, CDR2 SASEGT. The CDR3 sequence is 15 residues long. The ends lost 3 bases at V and 9 bases at J; junction bases unmatched: 8. CDR3 nucleotide sequence: TGTGCCAGCAGTGACGGAGGGGGCATCGCTTCACCCCTCCACTTT. It yields the protein CASSDGGGIASPLHF.

This chain joins TRBV4-1 and TRBJ2-3; 8 bases are a match to TRBD2. Germline CDR1 and CDR2: MGHRA and YSYEKL. V shed 0 bases, J shed 2 bases, and the junction held 4 bases outside the gene matches. The CDR3 is 16 amino acids. Here the CDR3 reads CASSQDRGLVTDTQYF. The CDR3 DNA follows: TGCGCCAGCAGCCAAGATCGGGGACTAGTCACAGATACGCAGTATTTT.

The chain links TRBV6-5 to TRBJ2-3; no firm D call. The CDR3 consists of 11 residues. Trimming stripped 6 bases from V and 6 bases from J, with 7 bases between. CDR1 and CDR2 from the germline V gene are MNHEY and SVGAGI. CDR3 bases: TGTGCCAGCAGATACCATGATACGCAGTATTTT. Translating it yields CASRYHDTQYF.

This rearrangement joins TRBV5-1 to TRBJ1-1, with D hard to call. The CDR3 runs 14 residues. Trimming cost V 0 bases and J 1 base, with 7 bases left between them. Germline loops: CDR1 SGHRS, CDR2 YFSETQ. This chain's CDR3 is CASSLGHENTEAFF. The CDR3 nucleotides are TGCGCCAGCAGCTTGGGACACGAGAACACTGAAGCTTTCTTT.

The chain combines TRBV9 with TRBJ1-5; D unresolved. Between the trimmed V and J ends, which lost 4 bases and 5 bases, there was a span of 10 bases. The CDR3 is 13 amino acids. Germline values: CDR1 SGDLS, CDR2 YYNGEE. As DNA, the CDR3 is TGTGCCAGCAGCCCAGAGGAAGATCAGCCCCAGCATTTT. Its translation: CASSPEEDQPQHF.

The V and J genes are TRBV2 and TRBJ1-2; perhaps TRBD1 as D (5 bases). Germline CDR1 and CDR2: SNHLY and FYNNEI. V gave up 8 bases and J gave up 6 bases, with 10 bases separating them. The CDR3 consists of 11 residues. CDR3 amino acids: CASRTRDGYTF. CDR3 DNA sequence: TGTGCCAGCCGGACACGGGATGGCTACACCTTC.

The chain uses TRBV5-6 and TRBJ2-7; 9 positions match TRBD1. The CDR3 length is 14 residues. Germline CDR1 reads SGHDT; CDR2 reads YYEEEE. After removal of 7 bases from V and 4 bases from J, the junction contained 9 bases not matched to a gene. The CDR3, as DNA: TGTGCCAGCGGCGTTCCGGGACAGGGTTACGAGCAGTACTTC. This sequence encodes CASGVPGQGYEQYF.

Notes on this clone: The junction differs from germline at one of its ends, possibly a read error. The rearrangement uses TRBV5-1 and TRBJ1-1, with a tentative D call TRBD1 (5 bases). Germline V gene lookup returns CDR1 SGHRS and CDR2 YFSETQ. There are 14 residues in the CDR3. CDR3 in DNA: TGCGCCAGCAGTTTGGTACGGGGGAGCACTGAAGCTTTCTTT. It specifies CASSLVRGSTEAFF.

V is TRBV7-9 and J is TRBJ1-6; 8 nucleotides line up with TRBD1. The germline V gene has CDR1 SEHNR and CDR2 FQNEAQ (reference sequence). The CDR3 is made up of 16 amino acids. The V segment lost 5 bases and the J segment 6 bases; nucleotides outside the gene matches: 9. As DNA, the CDR3 is TGTGCCAGCAGCCAATGGACAGGGAGGAGTAATTCACCCCTCCACTTT. It codes for CASSQWTGRSNSPLHF.

V is TRBV7-2 and J is TRBJ2-1; unclear D gene. Germline assignment: CDR1 SGHTA and CDR2 FQGNSA. V was cut by 4 bases and J by 2 bases, with 6 bases left in between. The CDR3 sequence is 13 residues long. DNA of the CDR3: TGTGCCAGCAGCTCGAGCACCTACAATGAGCAGTTCTTC. Translated: CASSSSTYNEQFF. Based on the CDR3 plus reference TRBV7-2 and TRBJ2-1, the full variable domain is GAGVSQSPSNKVTEKGKDVELRCDPISGHTALYWYRQSLGQGLEFLIYFQGNSAPDKSGLPSDRFSAERTGGSVSTLTIQRTQQEDSAVYLCASSSSTYNEQFFGPGTRLTVL.

The chain employs TRBV19 and TRBJ1-5; weak D call: TRBD1 (5 bases). This CDR3 spans 15 amino acids. V was pared by 3 bases and J by 7 bases, with 16 bases between. Germline CDR1 and CDR2: LNHDA and SQIVND (reference sequence). The CDR3 spells CASSIWRGPSQPQHF. The CDR3 region has the DNA TGTGCCAGTAGTATTTGGAGGGGTCCATCCCAGCCCCAGCATTTT. Complete variable domain (other parts from reference TRBV19 and TRBJ1-5): DGGITQSPKYLFRKEGQNVTLSCEQNLNHDAMYWYRQDPGQGLRLIYYSQIVNDFQKGDIAEGYSVSREKKESFPLTVTSAQKNPTAFYLCASSIWRGPSQPQHFGDGTRLSIL.

This chain links TRBV2 with TRBJ1-1, with 7 bases lining up with TRBD1. The CDR3 runs 14 residues. Germline lookup yields CDR1 SNHLY and CDR2 FYNNEI. The V and J ends lost 2 bases and 4 bases, in that order; junction bases with no gene match: 4. CDR3 nucleotides: TGTGCCAGCAGTGAACAGGGGGTCCCCACTGAAGCTTTCTTT. Protein product: CASSEQGVPTEAFF. Filled out from reference TRBV2 and TRBJ1-1, the complete variable domain reads EPEVTQTPSHQVTQMGQEVILRCVPISNHLYFYWYRQILGQKVEFLVSFYNNEISEKSEIFDDQFSVERPDGSNFTLKIRSTKLEDSAMYFCASSEQGVPTEAFFGQGTRLTVV.

This clone was picked up a small number of times. This chain links TRBV2 with TRBJ1-3; no firm D call. This CDR3 is built from 12 residues. CDR1 SNHLY and CDR2 FYNNEI come from the germline V gene. V lost 6 bases and J 2 bases, leaving 5 bases between the germline ends. CDR3: CASSFPGNTIYF. The CDR3 region has the DNA TGTGCCAGCAGCTTCCCTGGAAACACCATATATTTT.